The 27 T cell receptor beta chains given below trace back to one sample, sequenced in a study of response to subunit inactivated influenza vaccine. TCRdb called the RT-PCR reads again in MiXCR, with one record for every CDR3 protein. The table shows almost 250,000 distinct CDR3 sequences, with 10% to 15% occurring only once. Material: non-naive T cells sorted from PBMCs, obtained roughly 2 weeks before vaccination. These receptors came from a man aged 50 to 60 who received an inactivated influenza vaccine.

This clonotype was seen at least ten times. The chain recombines TRBV7-2 with TRBJ1-1; no clear D. CDR3 size: 15 residues. Trimming removed 1 base from V and 6 bases from J, with 15 bases in between. Germline V gene sequence: CDR1 SGHTA, CDR2 FQGNSA. This chain's CDR3 is CASSLESSVAAEAFF. The CDR3 coding sequence is TGTGCCAGCAGCTTAGAGAGTTCAGTGGCCGCTGAAGCTTTCTTT.

The CDR3 loop reads CASAGLAGGNEQFF. The CDR3 DNA sequence: TGCGCCAGCGCAGGACTAGCGGGGGGCAATGAGCAGTTCTTC. J is TRBJ2-1 and V is TRBV10-2; 14 bases are a match to TRBD2. The germline gives CDR1 WSHSY, CDR2 SAAADI. The CDR3 length is 14 residues. The J segment lost 6 bases and the V segment lost 8 bases, leaving 3 bases of the junction unmatched.

This sequence joins TRBV29-1 and TRBJ1-1; D is perhaps TRBD1 (5 bases). The CDR3 covers 13 residues. Germline CDR1 is SQVTM and CDR2 is ANQGSEA. The V end lost 6 bases, the J end lost 1 base, and 12 bases lay between the germline ends. The CDR3 here is CSVTRGGNTEAFF. The DNA for the CDR3 is TGCAGCGTAACTCGGGGGGGGAACACTGAAGCTTTCTTT.

The rearrangement joins TRBV6-4 to TRBJ2-1; TRBD2 matches at 10 bases. The germline V gene has CDR1 MRHNA and CDR2 SNTAGT. CDR3 length equals 16 residues. The V gene end was trimmed by 6 bases and the J gene end by 8 bases; junction bases not matched to a gene: 13. This CDR3 is CASSHFSGRTGDEQFF. The CDR3 DNA follows: TGTGCCAGCAGCCACTTTAGCGGGAGGACCGGGGATGAGCAGTTCTTC.

This clonotype was seen repeatedly, ten times or more. The chain has TRBV12-3 or TRBV12-4 and TRBJ1-5, with 9 bases aligning to TRBD1. J lost 3 bases, V lost 7 bases, and 13 bases had no gene match. The CDR3 runs 17 residues. The CDR3 DNA reads as TGTGCCAGCAAATCCGGGACAGGGATCGGATTCAATCAGCCCCAGCATTTT. Encoded protein: CASKSGTGIGFNQPQHF.

This clonotype was counted many times. The chain is built from TRBV12-3 or TRBV12-4 and TRBJ2-7, with D possibly matching TRBD1 (6 bases). The V end lost 3 bases, the J end lost 6 bases, and 6 bases lay between the germline ends. This CDR3 spans 11 amino acids. CDR3 loop: CASSLGAEQYF. The CDR3 DNA follows: TGTGCCAGCAGTTTGGGGGCCGAGCAGTACTTC.

This clonotype was seen more than once but under ten times. One end of the junction fails to match germline, which may point to a read error. The CDR3 DNA follows: TGCAGCGTTCAAGACATTTCTGACGAGCAGTACTTC. Its protein is CSVQDISDEQYF. The chain couples TRBV29-1 to TRBJ2-7; D unclear. The CDR3 covers 12 residues. Germline CDR1 and CDR2: SQVTM and ANQGSEA.

In its sample, this clonotype was seen many times. This chain links TRBV24-1 with TRBJ2-1; D is unresolved. Germline CDR1 reads KGHDR; CDR2 reads SFDVKD. Trimming pared 8 bases from V and 3 bases from J, leaving 10 bases between. The CDR3 is 13 residues long. CDR3 sequence: CATIADGYNEQFF. The DNA for the CDR3 is TGTGCCACCATTGCGGACGGCTACAATGAGCAGTTCTTC.

The gene calls are TRBV7-2 and TRBJ2-2; 9 bases agree with TRBD2. The V gene end was trimmed by 2 bases and the J gene end by 0 bases; junction bases not matched to a gene: 7. The germline gives CDR1 SGHTA, CDR2 FQGNSA. CDR3 length: 18 amino acids. CDR3 loop: CASSLWASGDANTGELFF. In DNA form, the CDR3 reads TGTGCCAGCAGCTTATGGGCTAGCGGGGACGCGAACACCGGGGAGCTGTTTTTT.

The chain links TRBV10-3 to TRBJ2-7; D is unresolved. The CDR3 is made up of 12 amino acids. The germline gives CDR1 ENHRY, CDR2 SYGVKD. Trimming pared 0 bases from V and 6 bases from J, leaving 6 bases between. This CDR3 is CAISESLIEQYF. DNA of the CDR3: TGTGCCATCAGTGAGTCGCTGATCGAGCAGTACTTC.

Only a few counts were recorded for this clonotype. The chain has TRBV6-2 or TRBV6-3 and TRBJ2-3; no definite D call. The V gene's germline CDR1 is MNHEY and CDR2 SVGEGT. Trimming removed 2 bases at V and 2 bases at J, with 14 bases between. The length of the CDR3 is 16 residues. The CDR3 DNA is TGTGCCAGCAGTTACGACCCGGGCCGAAACACAGATACGCAGTATTTT. Translating it yields CASSYDPGRNTDTQYF.

A few counts support this clonotype. V is TRBV20-1 and J is TRBJ1-1; tentative D call: TRBD1 (6 bases). In germline, CDR1 is DFQATT, CDR2 SNEGSKA (reference sequence). This CDR3 is built from 14 residues. Trimming pared 1 base from V and 11 bases from J, leaving 20 bases between. In DNA, the CDR3 is TGCAGTGCTAGAGCGGGACACCACGTAGCGGGCGCTTTCTTT. The encoded protein is CSARAGHHVAGAFF.

This clonotype was seen a handful of times. This chain uses TRBV7-9 with TRBJ1-1, with D unresolved. V dropped 4 bases and J dropped 0 bases, with 6 bases sitting between them. This CDR3 is 13 amino acids long. CDR1 is SEHNR, CDR2 FQNEAQ, per germline (reference sequence). For the CDR3, the DNA is TGTGCCAGCAGCTCAGATATGAACACTGAAGCTTTCTTT. This encodes CASSSDMNTEAFF.

This clonotype occurred many times. V usage is TRBV6-1 and J usage is TRBJ2-1, with 8 bases lining up with TRBD2. This CDR3 is built from 12 residues. The V and J ends lost 8 bases and 13 bases, in that order; junction bases with no gene match: 10. Per the germline V gene, CDR1 is MNHNS and CDR2 is SASEGT. This CDR3 reads CASQPESGGQFF. The CDR3 region has the DNA TGTGCCAGCCAGCCCGAGAGCGGGGGACAGTTCTTC.

There are a few counts of this clonotype. V is TRBV5-8 and J is TRBJ2-3; tentatively, D is TRBD2 (6 bases). The germline CDR1 and CDR2 sequences are SGHTS and YDEGEE. Trimming removed 2 bases from V and 5 bases from J, with 9 bases in between. The CDR3 is 13 amino acids. The CDR3 sequence: CASSFSGVDTQYF. The CDR3 nucleotides are TGTGCCAGCAGCTTCTCGGGGGTAGATACGCAGTATTTT.

This clonotype was seen ten or more times. The chain couples TRBV5-6 to TRBJ2-2; maybe TRBD1 (5 bases). V was clipped by 0 bases and J by 5 bases, with 17 bases between them. From germline, CDR1 is SGHDT and CDR2 YYEEEE. The CDR3 runs to 17 residues. The chain's CDR3 is CASSLGPTGFRTGELFF. CDR3 sequence (DNA): TGTGCCAGCAGCTTGGGGCCCACAGGCTTTAGGACCGGGGAGCTGTTTTTT.

The genes are TRBV12-3 or TRBV12-4 and TRBJ2-7; D unclear. The germline V and J ends were trimmed by 6 bases and 3 bases, with 6 bases remaining between them. The CDR3 runs to 11 residues. This chain's CDR3 is CASSRDYEQYF. The CDR3, as DNA: TGTGCCAGCAGCCGAGACTACGAGCAGTACTTC.

This clonotype has a handful of counts. This chain links TRBV20-1 with TRBJ2-4, with TRBD2 identical over 8 bases. CDR3 length: 17 residues. Per the germline V gene, CDR1 is DFQATT and CDR2 is SNEGSKA (reference sequence). V dropped 2 bases and J dropped 3; count of bases not matched to a gene: 12. The CDR3 here is CSARIGPAGEFKNIQYF. The DNA for the CDR3 is TGCAGTGCTAGAATCGGGCCAGCGGGGGAATTCAAAAACATTCAGTACTTC.

The chain employs TRBV6-2 or TRBV6-3 and TRBJ2-5; 9 bases map to TRBD2. From germline, CDR1 is MNHEY and CDR2 SVGEGT. J gave up 5 bases and V 10 bases, and 14 bases lay outside the gene matches. CDR3 size: 15 residues. The CDR3, as DNA: TGTGCCACCGACTCGTTAGCGGGGGCCGGGGAGACCCAGTACTTC. Translation: CATDSLAGAGETQYF.

The CDR3: CASSPRTGGDTQYF. The CDR3 bases are TGTGCCAGCAGCCCCCGGACAGGGGGAGATACGCAGTATTTT. The rearrangement uses TRBV14 and TRBJ2-3; 10 bases map to TRBD1. Germline trimming cut 4 bases from V and 5 bases from J; bases unmatched to any gene: 3. The V gene's germline CDR1 is SGHDN and CDR2 FVKESK. This CDR3 comprises 14 residues.

In this sample, this clonotype turned up many times. The J gene is TRBJ1-2, the V gene TRBV2, with 9 bases identical to TRBD1. This CDR3 contains 14 residues. Germline V gene data show CDR1 as SNHLY and CDR2 as FYNNEI. V dropped 4 bases and J dropped 4; count of bases not matched to a gene: 4. Here the CDR3 reads CASSVEQGAYGYTF. The CDR3 DNA reads as TGTGCCAGCAGTGTCGAACAGGGGGCCTATGGCTACACCTTC.

The V call is TRBV7-2, the J call TRBJ1-6, with D unresolved. Trimming shortened V by 8 bases and J by 9 bases, and 17 bases separated the two germline ends. This CDR3 comprises 14 residues. The germline V gene encodes CDR1 SGHTA and CDR2 FQGNSA. CDR3 DNA: TGTGCCAGCTTGGAGGGCGGGTGGACTTCACCCCTCCACTTT. Translated: CASLEGGWTSPLHF.

At least ten counts were recorded for this clonotype. This chain uses TRBV10-3 with TRBJ1-2; possible D gene TRBD1, 5 bases. Germline V lookup: CDR1 ENHRY, CDR2 SYGVKD. Trimming pared 6 bases from V and 3 bases from J, leaving 11 bases between. The CDR3 runs to 13 residues. The CDR3 sequence: CAISPTDYYGYTF. The CDR3 DNA reads TGTGCCATCAGCCCGACAGATTACTATGGCTACACCTTC.

This clonotype was counted a few times. The rearrangement links TRBV10-3 to TRBJ2-4, with D uncertain. In germline, CDR1 is ENHRY, CDR2 SYGVKD. V was trimmed by 2 bases and J by 7 bases, leaving 9 bases between them. This CDR3 has 13 amino acids. The CDR3 loop is CAISEGYDNIQYF. CDR3 nucleotide sequence: TGTGCCATCAGTGAGGGTTACGATAACATTCAGTACTTC.

This clonotype was counted a few times. The genes are TRBV10-3 and TRBJ1-1; D ambiguous. Germline assignment: CDR1 ENHRY and CDR2 SYGVKD. This CDR3 region has 17 residues. Trimming left V 0 bases short and J 0 bases short, with 14 bases between. CDR3 sequence (DNA): TGTGCCATCAGTGAGTCGACACGCCGCTCTGTGAACACTGAAGCTTTCTTT. This gives the protein CAISESTRRSVNTEAFF.

This clonotype was seen more than once but under ten times. This chain joins TRBV14 and TRBJ1-1; 8 nucleotides agree with TRBD1. The V gene end was trimmed by 0 bases and the J gene end by 1 base; junction bases not matched to a gene: 1. This CDR3 comprises 15 residues. In germline, CDR1 is SGHDN, CDR2 FVKESK. CDR3 residues: CASSQEQGGNTEAFF. Written as DNA, the CDR3 is TGTGCCAGCAGCCAAGAACAGGGGGGGAACACTGAAGCTTTCTTT.

Concerning this clonotype: One end of the junction does not line up with germline, which may come from a read error. CDR3 nucleotide sequence: TGTGCTAGCAGCCCGGACAGGCTTCAAGAGACCCAGTACTTC. It is translated as CASSPDRLQETQYF. The V call is TRBV7-7, the J call TRBJ2-5, with 7 bases identical to TRBD1. The CDR3 sequence is 14 residues long. CDR1 and CDR2 (germline): SSHAT, FNYEAQ (reference sequence).